This T cell receptor (beta chain) was identified in a study of CDR3 diversity in severe acne. MiXCR, applied by TCRdb to the PCR reads, yields one record per CDR3 protein. The sample has roughly 100,000 distinct CDR3 sequences, about half seen once. This CDR3 has 13 residues. Per germline, CDR1 ENHRY and CDR2 SYGVKD. The ends were cut back, 10 bases at V and 8 bases at J, with 17 bases in the middle. The sample comprised blood. This clonotype was obtained from a male donor with acne. V usage is TRBV10-3 and J usage is TRBJ1-4, with D maybe TRBD1 (5 bases). CDR3 sequence (DNA): TGTGCCACCGGGAGGGGACCTCAAGAAAAACTGTTTTTT. It yields the protein CATGRGPQEKLFF.